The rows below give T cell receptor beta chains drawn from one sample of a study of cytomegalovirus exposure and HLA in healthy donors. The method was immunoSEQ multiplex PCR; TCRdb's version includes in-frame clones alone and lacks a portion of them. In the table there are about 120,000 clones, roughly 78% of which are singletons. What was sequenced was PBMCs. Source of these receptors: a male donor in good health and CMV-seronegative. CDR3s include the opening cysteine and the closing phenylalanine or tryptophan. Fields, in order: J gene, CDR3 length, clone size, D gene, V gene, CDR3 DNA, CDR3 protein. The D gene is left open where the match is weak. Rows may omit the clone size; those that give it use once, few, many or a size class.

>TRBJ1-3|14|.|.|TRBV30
TGTGCCTGGAGTTTTTGGACTGCTGGAAACACCATATATTTT
CAWSFWTAGNTIYF
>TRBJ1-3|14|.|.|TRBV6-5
TGTGCCAGCAGCGGGGACATTTTAGGAAACACCATATATTTT
CASSGDILGNTIYF
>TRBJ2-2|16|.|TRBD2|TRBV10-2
TGCGCCAGCAGATTTTTGGCTAGCGGGAACACCGGGGAGCTGTTTTTT
CASRFLASGNTGELFF
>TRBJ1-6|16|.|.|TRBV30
TGTGCCTGGAGTGTTGGTCGGCAGGCAAATAATTCACCCCTCCACTTT
CAWSVGRQANNSPLHF
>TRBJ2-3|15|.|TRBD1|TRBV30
TGTGCCTGGCGGAGACAGGGAGTAGGTTCAGATACGCAGTATTTT
CAWRRQGVGSDTQYF
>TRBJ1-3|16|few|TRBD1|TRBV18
TGTGCCAGCTCACCACCGTGGGACAGGGGGCTGAACACCATATATTTT
CASSPPWDRGLNTIYF
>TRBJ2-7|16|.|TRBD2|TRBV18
TGTGCCAGCTCACCGGGACTAGCGTCTTTCTCCTACGAGCAGTACTTC
CASSPGLASFSYEQYF
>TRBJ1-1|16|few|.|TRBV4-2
TGTGCCAGCAGCCATGTAGAAGCCCTAAAAGACACTGAAGCTTTCTTT
CASSHVEALKDTEAFF
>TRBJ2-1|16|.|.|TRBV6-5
TGTGCCAGCAGTTACTCGGGGGGGGCGAGGGACAATGAGCAGTTCTTC
CASSYSGGARDNEQFF
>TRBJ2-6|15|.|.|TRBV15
TGTGCCACCAGCATAAACCAAGCTGGGGCCAACGGCCTGACTTTC
CATSINQAGANGLTF
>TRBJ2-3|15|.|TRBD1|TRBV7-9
TGTTCCAGCAGCTCGCCGGGACAGGGGAGAGATACGCAGTATTTT
CSSSSPGQGRDTQYF
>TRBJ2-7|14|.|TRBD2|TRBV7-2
TGTGCCAGCAGGACTAGCGGGAGGGCCTACGAGCAGTACTTC
CASRTSGRAYEQYF
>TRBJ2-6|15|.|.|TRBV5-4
TGTGCCAGCAGCGCGTCGGTTACTGGGGCCAACGTCCTGACTTTC
CASSASVTGANVLTF
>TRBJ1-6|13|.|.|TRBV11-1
TGTGCCAGCAGCTTAGAGGGGAATCCACCCCTCCACTTT
CASSLEGNPPLHF
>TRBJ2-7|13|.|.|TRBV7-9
TGTGCCAGCAGCCCACGGGTTGGTTACGAGCAGTACTTC
CASSPRVGYEQYF
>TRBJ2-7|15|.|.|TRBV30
.
CAWGTGTGILKGEYF
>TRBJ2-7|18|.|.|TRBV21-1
TGTGCCAGCAGCAACCATACAGACATCCACCTAAACGCCTACGAGCAGTACTTC
CASSNHTDIHLNAYEQYF
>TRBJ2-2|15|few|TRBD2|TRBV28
TGTGCCAGCAGTCCGGGGGGAGTGGGTACCGGGGAGCTGTTTTTT
CASSPGGVGTGELFF
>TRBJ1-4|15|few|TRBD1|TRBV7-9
TGTGCCAGCAGCCGAAGGGGACAGGGCCATGAAAAACTGTTTTTT
CASSRRGQGHEKLFF
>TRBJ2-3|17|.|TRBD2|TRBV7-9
TGTGCCAGCAGCTTACCTACTAGCGGGATATCCACAGATACGCAGTATTTT
CASSLPTSGISTDTQYF
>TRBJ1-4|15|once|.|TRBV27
TGTGCCAGCAGTTCTCGTGGGAGGGCCGATGAAAAACTGTTTTTT
CASSSRGRADEKLFF
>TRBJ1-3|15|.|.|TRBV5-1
TGCGCCAGCAGCTTGGACGGGATCTCTGGAAACACCATATATTTT
CASSLDGISGNTIYF
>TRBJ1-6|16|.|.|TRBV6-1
TGTGCCAGCAGTGAAGCGGTGAGCTCCTATAATTCACCCCTCCACTTT
CASSEAVSSYNSPLHF
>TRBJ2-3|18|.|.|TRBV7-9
TGTTCCAGCAGCTTAAAGGGGTCGGGACATCCATCGGCAGATACGCAGTATTTT
CSSSLKGSGHPSADTQYF
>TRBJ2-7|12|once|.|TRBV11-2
TGTGCCAGCAGCCAGCTAGTTGCCGAGCAGTACTTC
CASSQLVAEQYF
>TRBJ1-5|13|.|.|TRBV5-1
TGCGCCAGCAGCTTGGCACTAAATCAGCCCCAGCATTTT
CASSLALNQPQHF
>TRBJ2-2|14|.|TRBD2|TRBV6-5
TGTGCCAGCAGTCTACTAGCGGGGGGTGGGGAGCTGTTTTTT
CASSLLAGGGELFF
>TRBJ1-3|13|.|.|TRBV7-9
TGTGCCAGCAGCGGAGTAGCTGGAAACACCATATATTTT
CASSGVAGNTIYF
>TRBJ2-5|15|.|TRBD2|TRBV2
TGTGCCAGCAGTGAATTTCGGGGGGGCCAAGAGACCCAGTACTTC
CASSEFRGGQETQYF
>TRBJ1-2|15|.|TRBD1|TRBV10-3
TGTGCCATCAATAGCATCGACAGGGGGCATGGAGGCTACACCTTC
CAINSIDRGHGGYTF
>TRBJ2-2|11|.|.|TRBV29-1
TGCAGCGTTGCTTTATCCGGGGAGCTGTTTTTT
CSVALSGELFF
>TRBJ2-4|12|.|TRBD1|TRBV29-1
TGCAGCTCTGGGACAGGGAATAACAGTCAGTACTTC
CSSGTGNNSQYF
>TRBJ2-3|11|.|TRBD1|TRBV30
TGTGCCTGGGGGACAGGGGATACGCAGTATTTT
CAWGTGDTQYF
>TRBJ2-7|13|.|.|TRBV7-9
TGTGCCAGCAGCCCGGAGGGGTTCTACGAGCAGTACTTC
CASSPEGFYEQYF
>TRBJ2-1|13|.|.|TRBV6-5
TGTGCCAGCAGTTACCTAGCGAACTATGAGCAGTTCTTC
CASSYLANYEQFF
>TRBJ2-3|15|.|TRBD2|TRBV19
TGTGCCAGTAGTATACTAGCGGGGGGGCCAGATACGCAGTATTTT
CASSILAGGPDTQYF
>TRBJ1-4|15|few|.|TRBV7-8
TGTGCCAGCAGCTATTACAGGGTCGGGAATGAAAAACTGTTTTTT
CASSYYRVGNEKLFF
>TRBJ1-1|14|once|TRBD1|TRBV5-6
TGTGCCAGCAGACCCGGACAGGGAATGCCTGAAGCTTTCTTT
CASRPGQGMPEAFF
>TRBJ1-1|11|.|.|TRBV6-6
TGTGCCAGCAGTCCGCAGGGTGAAGCTTTCTTT
CASSPQGEAFF
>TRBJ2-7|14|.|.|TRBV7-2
TGTGCCAGCAGCTTATCCTCACCCCCGGGCGAGCAGTACTTC
CASSLSSPPGEQYF
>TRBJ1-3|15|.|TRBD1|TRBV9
TGTGCCAGCAGCCCCCGACAGGGATCAGGAAACACCATATATTTT
CASSPRQGSGNTIYF
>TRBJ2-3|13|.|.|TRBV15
TGTGCCACCAGCACCCCAGACACAGATACGCAGTATTTT
CATSTPDTDTQYF
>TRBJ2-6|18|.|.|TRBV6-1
TGTGCCAGCAGTGACCATCTAACAGGGAAAAAAGGGGCCAACGTCCTGACTTTC
CASSDHLTGKKGANVLTF
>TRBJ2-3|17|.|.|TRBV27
TGTGCCAGCAGTTTTGCCGGGATCCACTTGGGCACAGATACGCAGTATTTT
CASSFAGIHLGTDTQYF
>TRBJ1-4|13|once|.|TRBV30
TGTGCCTGGAGCCTCCCCCTAATGGAAAAACTGTTTTTT
CAWSLPLMEKLFF
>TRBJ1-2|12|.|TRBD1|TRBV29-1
TGCAGCGCATGGGACAGGGCTTTCGGCTACACCTTC
CSAWDRAFGYTF
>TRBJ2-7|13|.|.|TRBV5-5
TGTGCCAGCAGCTCGACTCCCTACTACGAGCAGTACTTC
CASSSTPYYEQYF
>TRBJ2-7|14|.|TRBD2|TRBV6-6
TGTGCCAGCAGGCAGACTAGCGGGGCTTACGAGCAGTACTTC
CASRQTSGAYEQYF
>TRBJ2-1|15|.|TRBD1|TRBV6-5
TGTGCCAGCAGTAGCCCGGGACAGGGCCACAATGAGCAGTTCTTC
CASSSPGQGHNEQFF
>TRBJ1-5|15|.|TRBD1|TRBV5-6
TGTGCCAGCAGCTTGGGGACAGGGCTTGGCCAGCCCCAGCATTTT
CASSLGTGLGQPQHF
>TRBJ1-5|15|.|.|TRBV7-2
TGTGCCAGCAGCTTAGTTCTCCAGGCGGGTCAGCCCCAGCATTTT
CASSLVLQAGQPQHF